One sample yielded the 19 T cell receptor beta chains listed below, sequenced in a study of regulatory T cells in long-lasting Graves disease. Noted time point: newly diagnosed GD, antithyroid drugs for less than 3 months. After RNA was extracted from PBMCs, the TCR library was made from it. Assembly of TCR beta libraries relied on iRepertoire HTBI primers together with Arm-PCR of CDR3 regions. TCRdb reprocessed the multiplex PCR reads via MiXCR and lists one record per CDR3 protein. The sample carries under 450,000 distinct CDR3 sequences, around 15% recorded once. These data were likewise used in another study, on T cells in Graves' hyperthyroidism and ophthalmopathy.

The specimen was peripheral blood mononuclear cells (PBMCs), collected at new diagnosis, from a patient treated with antithyroid drugs. These receptors were collected from a woman between 18 and 29 years old with Graves disease.

This clonotype has more than one count but fewer than ten. V gene TRBV5-1 combines with J gene TRBJ2-7, with TRBD1 matching 7 bases. The CDR3 sequence is 14 residues long. The germline gives CDR1 SGHRS, CDR2 YFSETQ. V dropped 4 bases and J dropped 5; count of bases not matched to a gene: 9. In DNA form, the CDR3 reads TGCGCCAGCAGCCCTACACAGGGGTCGAACGAGCAGTACTTC. Encoded protein: CASSPTQGSNEQYF.

The chain has TRBV24-1 and TRBJ1-5, with TRBD1 matching over 7 bases. The CDR3 is made up of 14 amino acids. Germline V gene lookup returns CDR1 KGHDR and CDR2 SFDVKD. The V segment lost 3 bases and the J segment 6 bases; nucleotides outside the gene matches: 4. CDR3 in amino acids: CATSDTGAGQPQHF. The CDR3 DNA sequence: TGTGCCACCAGTGATACAGGGGCTGGTCAGCCCCAGCATTTT.

This clonotype has ten or more counts. This chain joins TRBV11-1 and TRBJ2-7; D is ambiguous. CDR1 SGHAT and CDR2 FQDESV come from the germline V gene (reference sequence). The CDR3 runs 18 residues. The V end lost 4 bases, the J end lost 0 bases, and 22 bases lay between the germline ends. The CDR3 coding sequence is TGTGCCAGCAGCTCGTCCACGGTAGGGCGCCCGTACTCCTACGAGCAGTACTTC. Translation gives CASSSSTVGRPYSYEQYF.

This clonotype showed up many times. This chain uses TRBV28 with TRBJ2-7; 7 bases match TRBD2. Germline V gene lookup returns CDR1 MDHEN and CDR2 SYDVKM. This CDR3 spans 13 amino acids. The V gene end was trimmed by 5 bases and the J gene end by 3 bases; junction bases not matched to a gene: 4. CDR3 bases: TGTGCCAGCAGTATCGGCGGGAGCTACGAGCAGTACTTC. As protein: CASSIGGSYEQYF.

This clonotype was detected many times. The chain uses TRBV10-3 and TRBJ2-1; D may be TRBD1 (6 bases). The CDR3 covers 14 residues. The germline V and J ends were trimmed by 6 bases and 6 bases, with 15 bases remaining between them. Germline V gene lookup returns CDR1 ENHRY and CDR2 SYGVKD. The CDR3 sequence: CAISRGHTTNEQFF. The CDR3 nucleotides read TGTGCCATCAGCCGGGGACATACGACCAATGAGCAGTTCTTC.

This clonotype was counted only a few times. The rearrangement links TRBV11-2 to TRBJ1-2, with 7 positions matching TRBD1. Germline trimming cut 4 bases from V and 4 bases from J; bases unmatched to any gene: 6. CDR1 and CDR2 from the germline V gene are SGHAT and FQNNGV. The CDR3 consists of 14 residues. The CDR3 DNA reads as TGTGCCAGCAGCTCGCCCCGGGACAGCTATGGCTACACCTTC. It is translated as CASSSPRDSYGYTF.

This clonotype was counted at least ten times. The chain links TRBV18 to TRBJ1-2, with 7 bases fitting TRBD1. The CDR3 is 13 residues long. Germline CDR1 KGHSH, CDR2 LQKENI. J was trimmed by 4 bases and V by 5 bases; bases with no gene match: 4. The CDR3 protein is CASSDRESYGYTF. The CDR3 DNA sequence: TGTGCCAGCTCAGACAGGGAGAGCTATGGCTACACCTTC.

This clonotype was recorded many times. It is unclear where the CDR3 begins or ends on the DNA, so no DNA is shown, and the CDR3 is as TCRdb lists it. This chain joins TRBV28 and TRBJ2-7; the D call TRBD1 from the table was never checked on the DNA. The CDR3 is 15 amino acids long, termini counted. Germline V CDR1 and CDR2: MDHEN, SYDVKM. CDR3 sequence reads: CASSFGPGGSYEQYF.

This clonotype was detected many times. The rearrangement joins TRBV2 to TRBJ1-1, with D tentatively TRBD1 (5 bases). CDR1 and CDR2 from the germline V gene are SNHLY and FYNNEI. Trimming shortened V by 5 bases and J by 12 bases, and 13 bases separated the two germline ends. This CDR3 has 11 amino acids. The CDR3 protein is CASSWGPESFF. In nucleotides, the CDR3 is TGTGCCAGCAGTTGGGGCCCTGAGTCTTTCTTT.

This clonotype was seen ten or more times. The V gene is TRBV27, the J gene TRBJ2-7; D call uncertain. Germline values: CDR1 MNHEY, CDR2 SMNVEV (reference sequence). Deletions cut 8 bases from V and 4 bases from J, with 9 bases between. The CDR3 has 11 amino acids. The CDR3 DNA reads TGTGCCAGCGGTCTTACGTACGAGCAGTACTTC. This gives the protein CASGLTYEQYF.

This clonotype was counted at least ten times. The V and J genes are TRBV13 and TRBJ1-4; 7 bases align to TRBD1. V dropped 4 bases and J dropped 15; count of bases not matched to a gene: 11. Germline values: CDR1 PRHDT, CDR2 FYEKMQ (reference sequence). The CDR3 has 13 amino acids. This chain's CDR3 is CASSSIDRDRLFF. CDR3 coding DNA: TGTGCCAGCAGCTCAATCGACAGGGACCGTTTGTTTTTT. Filled out from reference TRBV13 and TRBJ1-4, the complete variable domain reads AAGVIQSPRHLIKEKRETATLKCYPIPRHDTVYWYQQGPGQDPQFLISFYEKMQSDKGSIPDRFSAQQFSDYHSELNMSSLELGDSALYFCASSSIDRDRLFFGSGTQLSVL.

The rearrangement uses TRBV2 and TRBJ1-4; D call uncertain. Germline values: CDR1 SNHLY, CDR2 FYNNEI. CDR3 length: 14 residues. V lost 8 bases to trimming and J lost 5 bases, with 15 bases between them. CDR3 nucleotides: TGTGCCAGCGGGAGGAAGCCCGAAAATGAAAAACTGTTTTTT. It yields the protein CASGRKPENEKLFF.

This clonotype was observed many times. The rearrangement joins TRBV5-1 to TRBJ2-7, with a tentative D call TRBD1 (5 bases). Trimming removed 0 bases from V and 6 bases from J, with 13 bases in between. The CDR3 length is 14 residues. CDR1 is SGHRS, CDR2 YFSETQ, per germline. CDR3 loop: CASSLEGALLEQYF. CDR3 coding DNA: TGCGCCAGCAGCTTGGAAGGGGCTCTACTCGAGCAGTACTTC.

This clonotype was seen repeatedly, ten times or more. The rearrangement joins TRBV12-3 or TRBV12-4 to TRBJ2-7, with 8 bases lining up with TRBD1. The CDR3 sequence is 14 residues long. The ends lost 3 bases at V and 3 bases at J; junction bases unmatched: 4. The CDR3 spells CASSLGQEGYEQYF. DNA for the CDR3: TGTGCCAGCAGTTTGGGACAGGAAGGCTACGAGCAGTACTTC.

This chain joins TRBV12-3 or TRBV12-4 and TRBJ1-2; the D gene is possibly TRBD1 (6 bases). V lost 4 bases to trimming and J lost 3 bases, with 12 bases between them. This CDR3 contains 14 residues. The CDR3 reads CASSSSGVDYGYTF. In DNA form, the CDR3 reads TGTGCCAGCAGTTCCTCAGGGGTGGACTATGGCTACACCTTC.

This clonotype has ten or more counts. This chain uses TRBV28 with TRBJ2-7; D ambiguous. Germline CDR1 MDHEN, CDR2 SYDVKM. The CDR3 extends over 14 amino acids. V was shortened by 3 bases and J by 6 bases, with 15 bases between the two germline ends. The CDR3 region is CASSLPNPSVEQYF. The CDR3 DNA sequence: TGTGCCAGCAGTTTGCCAAACCCCTCGGTCGAGCAGTACTTC.

This clonotype came up a few times. This sequence joins TRBV20-1 and TRBJ1-2, with TRBD1 matching 11 bases. From germline, CDR1 is DFQATT and CDR2 SNEGSKA (reference sequence). The junction had 7 bases not matched to a gene; V was cut back by 3 bases and J by 4 bases. CDR3 size: 15 residues. This CDR3 reads CSARGTGGAAYGYTF. CDR3 DNA sequence: TGCAGTGCTAGGGGGACAGGGGGAGCGGCCTATGGCTACACCTTC.

This clonotype was observed at least ten times. The chain joins TRBV12-3 or TRBV12-4 to TRBJ1-1, with a possible D match to TRBD1 (5 bases). There are 17 residues in the CDR3. Deletions cut 6 bases from V and 3 bases from J, with 23 bases between. The CDR3 DNA follows: TGTGCCAGCAGACCCAAGCTTGGGACCGGGTCTCACACTGAAGCTTTCTTT. This encodes CASRPKLGTGSHTEAFF.

This clonotype was observed a few times. This chain uses TRBV6-1 with TRBJ1-5; no clear D gene. This CDR3 spans 16 amino acids. Trimming took off 2 bases at V and 4 bases at J, with 15 bases between the two ends. Germline V gives CDR1 MNHNS, CDR2 SASEGT. Written as DNA, the CDR3 is TGTGCCAGCAGTGAATCTGATGGGCAGCCAAATCAGCCCCAGCATTTT. As protein: CASSESDGQPNQPQHF.